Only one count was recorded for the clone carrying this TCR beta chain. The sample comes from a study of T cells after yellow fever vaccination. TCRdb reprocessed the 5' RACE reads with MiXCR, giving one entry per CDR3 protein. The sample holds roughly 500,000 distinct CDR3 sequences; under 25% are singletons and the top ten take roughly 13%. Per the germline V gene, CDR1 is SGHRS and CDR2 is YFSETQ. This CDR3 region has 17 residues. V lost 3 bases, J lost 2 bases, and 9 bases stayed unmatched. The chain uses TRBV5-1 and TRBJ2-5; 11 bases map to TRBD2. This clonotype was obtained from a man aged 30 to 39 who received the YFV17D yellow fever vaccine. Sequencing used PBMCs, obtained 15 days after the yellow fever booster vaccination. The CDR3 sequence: CASSSGGTSGSQETQYF. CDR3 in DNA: TGCGCCAGCAGCTCGGGCGGGACTAGCGGATCTCAAGAGACCCAGTACTTC.